A single sample gave rise to the 18 T cell receptor beta chains below, sequenced in a study of blood T cell repertoires in COVID-19. The data were produced by immunoSEQ multiplex PCR, yet TCRdb's version contains in-frame clones alone and is incomplete. The sample includes some 150,000 clones, about 89% of them seen just once. What was sequenced was peripheral blood. The origin of the receptors is a man aged 55 to 70 with active or convalescent COVID-19.

CDR3 coding DNA: TGTGCCAGCAGTTCTATCGGGAGGGGCACCTACAATGAGCAGTTCTTC. Protein sequence: CASSSIGRGTYNEQFF. The chain carries TRBV28 and TRBJ2-1, with TRBD2 matching over 8 bases. This CDR3 has 16 residues. V lost 4 bases and J lost 2; bases outside the gene matches: 7. Per the germline V gene, CDR1 is MDHEN and CDR2 is SYDVKM.

The chain joins TRBV4-1 to TRBJ1-5; a weak D match, TRBD1 (5 bases). The germline CDR1 and CDR2 sequences are MGHRA and YSYEKL. Trimming shortened V by 1 base and J by 7 bases, and 14 bases separated the two germline ends. The CDR3 totals 15 residues. The CDR3 reads CASSQGTLRAQPQHF. The CDR3 DNA reads as TGCGCCAGCAGCCAAGGAACCCTCAGGGCCCAGCCCCAGCATTTT.

This chain connects TRBV30 to TRBJ2-1, with D maybe TRBD1 (6 bases). The ends were cut back, 2 bases at V and 7 bases at J, with 12 bases in the middle. Germline-derived CDR1 and CDR2 are GTSNPN and SVGIG (reference sequence). The CDR3 contains 13 residues. DNA of the CDR3: TGTGCCTGGAGTACCGGACAGCGTAATGAGCAGTTCTTC. It yields the protein CAWSTGQRNEQFF.

This chain uses TRBV18 with TRBJ2-3, with 9 positions matching TRBD1. Trimming cost V 2 bases and J 2 bases; bases outside gene matches: 17. Germline CDR1 reads KGHSH; CDR2 reads LQKENI. CDR3 length: 20 amino acids. CDR3: CASSPAMGQGRAKNTDTQYF. Written as DNA, the CDR3 is TGTGCCAGCTCACCAGCTATGGGACAGGGCAGAGCTAAGAACACAGATACGCAGTATTTT.

The CDR3 region has the DNA TGCGCCAGCAGCCAAGATTTCGGACTCCTGAACACTGAAGCTTTCTTT. Amino acids: CASSQDFGLLNTEAFF. The chain has TRBV4-3 and TRBJ1-1; D not resolved. V dropped 0 bases and J dropped 0 bases, with 11 bases sitting between them. The length of the CDR3 is 16 residues. The germline V gene has CDR1 LGHNA and CDR2 YSLEER.

The chain links TRBV18 to TRBJ2-3; D gene unclear. CDR1 and CDR2 from the germline V gene are KGHSH and LQKENI. Trimming stripped 2 bases from V and 0 bases from J, with 6 bases between. The CDR3 totals 14 residues. The CDR3 DNA reads TGTGCCAGCTCACCAATCCTAAGCACAGATACGCAGTATTTT. It is translated as CASSPILSTDTQYF.

V is TRBV15 and J is TRBJ2-5; 11 positions agree with TRBD2. Germline lookup yields CDR1 LNHNV and CDR2 YYDKDF (reference sequence). J lost 5 bases, V lost 5 bases, and 7 bases had no gene match. This CDR3 has 15 amino acids. CDR3 region: CATSPGLAVAETQYF. CDR3 DNA sequence: TGTGCCACCAGCCCGGGACTAGCGGTTGCGGAGACCCAGTACTTC.

The chain carries TRBV12-2 and TRBJ2-1; no check of the table's D call, TRBD1, against the DNA was made. TRBV12-2 is designated a pseudogene. The length of the CDR3 is 13 residues. CDR3 sequence reads: CASPARWALEQFF. The CDR3 DNA is TGTGCAAGTCCCGCCCGGTGGGCCCTTGAGCAGTTCTTC.

DNA of the CDR3: TGTGCCAGTAGTATACTGGGGAGGGCAGATACGCAGTATTTT. This encodes CASSILGRADTQYF. The rearrangement uses TRBV19 and TRBJ2-3; 7 bases align to TRBD2. The ends lost 2 bases at V and 4 bases at J; junction bases unmatched: 3. Germline loops: CDR1 LNHDA, CDR2 SQIVND (reference sequence). The CDR3 is 14 residues long. Variable domain in full (rest from reference TRBV19 and TRBJ2-3): DGGITQSPKYLFRKEGQNVTLSCEQNLNHDAMYWYRQDPGQGLRLIYYSQIVNDFQKGDIAEGYSVSREKKESFPLTVTSAQKNPTAFYLCASSILGRADTQYFGPGTRLTVL.

The rearrangement joins TRBV7-2 to TRBJ1-6; D not resolved. The CDR3 contains 13 residues. Germline CDR1 SGHTA, CDR2 FQGNSA. The germline V and J ends were trimmed by 1 base and 8 bases, with 6 bases remaining between them. CDR3 sequence: CASSLGRDSPLHF. The DNA for the CDR3 is TGTGCCAGCAGCTTAGGACGGGATTCACCCCTCCACTTT.

The chain carries TRBV7-2 and TRBJ2-3; D may be TRBD1 (7 bases). Germline V gene lookup returns CDR1 SGHTA and CDR2 FQGNSA. V lost 5 bases, J lost 4 bases, and 22 bases lay in between. The CDR3 is 17 residues long. Written as DNA, the CDR3 is TGTGCCAGCAGCGTTAGGGCGGGGACAGCCTTCGCAGATACGCAGTATTTT. Its translation is CASSVRAGTAFADTQYF.

The genes are TRBV3-1 (or the pseudogene TRBV3-2) and TRBJ1-2; no clear D gene. Germline CDR1 LGHDT, CDR2 YNNKEL (reference sequence). This CDR3 contains 13 residues. With 4 bases removed from V and 1 base from J, the gap between germline ends came to 7 bases. The CDR3 spells CASSRAINYGYTF. CDR3 sequence (DNA): TGTGCCAGCAGCCGAGCGATTAACTATGGCTACACCTTC.

The rearrangement links TRBV7-8 to TRBJ2-3; possible D gene TRBD2, 5 bases. Germline loops: CDR1 SGHVS, CDR2 FQNEAQ. The CDR3 has 17 amino acids. The V end was cut by 5 bases, the J end by 3 bases, with 21 bases between. The DNA of the CDR3 is TGTGCCAGCAGCCCCCCCATTAGTGGGAGCAGTACAGATACGCAGTATTTT. It yields the protein CASSPPISGSSTDTQYF.

This clone was seen a handful of times. This chain joins TRBV28 and TRBJ1-5; TRBD1 matches 8 bases. The J segment lost 7 bases and the V segment lost 5 bases, leaving 13 bases of the junction unmatched. CDR3 length: 16 residues. The V gene's germline CDR1 is MDHEN and CDR2 SYDVKM. CDR3 sequence: CASSLRQGFYWQPQHF. Here the CDR3 DNA reads TGTGCCAGCAGTCTCAGACAGGGGTTCTATTGGCAGCCCCAGCATTTT.

The V and J genes are TRBV28 and TRBJ1-2, with 10 nucleotides matching TRBD1. V gave up 3 bases and J gave up 1 base; unmatched junction bases: 5. The CDR3 sequence is 16 residues long. Germline CDR1 reads MDHEN; CDR2 reads SYDVKM. The CDR3 DNA is TGTGCCAGCAGTTTCAAGACAGGGGGCGGTAACTATGGCTACACCTTC. Its protein is CASSFKTGGGNYGYTF.

The chain joins TRBV3-1 (or the pseudogene TRBV3-2) to TRBJ2-3; TRBD2 aligns across 7 bases. CDR1 and CDR2 (germline): LGHDT, YNNKEL (reference sequence). CDR3 size: 13 residues. J gave up 6 bases and V 3 bases, and 3 bases lay outside the gene matches. As DNA, the CDR3 is TGTGCCAGCAGCCAGGGGGGGTGGGATACGCAGTATTTT. Encoded protein: CASSQGGWDTQYF.

J is TRBJ2-7 and V is TRBV7-2; 14 bases are a match to TRBD2. After removal of 7 bases from V and 5 bases from J, the junction contained 10 bases not matched to a gene. Per germline, CDR1 SGHTA and CDR2 FQGNSA. The CDR3 has 16 residues. This chain's CDR3 is CASTGLAGAPPHEQYF. CDR3 bases: TGTGCCAGCACGGGACTAGCGGGAGCTCCGCCCCACGAGCAGTACTTC.

The chain has TRBV12-2 and TRBJ2-1; TRBD2, the D gene given by the table, was not confirmed from the DNA. TRBV12-2 corresponds to a pseudogene. CDR3 size: 17 residues. The CDR3 DNA is TGTGCAAGTCGCTTAGCCCGAGGCGGGAGGGCCATGTATGAGCAGTTCTTC. Its protein product is CASRLARGGRAMYEQFF.